These 2 T cell receptor beta chains were sequenced from one sample in a study of cytomegalovirus exposure and HLA in healthy donors (dated 2017 in TCRdb). Receptors were amplified or captured by the immunoSEQ multiplex PCR assay. For the multiplex PCR, a mixture combining 60 forward primers for TCR Vbeta segments and 13 reverse primers for TCR Jbeta segments was used. What TCRdb holds here is the immuneACCESS table cut down to in-frame rearrangements. Part of the clones is not present; checked against another copy, under half of the missing clones reflect an unresolved V gene, and the others are unexplained. This sample lists roughly 110,000 clones; around 64% were detected once. The biggest ten clones account for over 2% of the sample. The source material was PBMCs. The receptors here all came from a woman aged 25 to 39 in good health and CMV-seronegative.

The chain links TRBV25-1 to TRBJ2-5; the D gene is possibly TRBD1 (5 bases). This CDR3 contains 15 residues. V dropped 6 bases and J dropped 2 bases, with 16 bases sitting between them. The germline gives CDR1 MGHDK, CDR2 SYGVNS. CDR3 sequence (DNA): TGTGCCAGCAGCTCCGGACACTTACAACAAGAGACCCAGTACTTC. This translates into CASSSGHLQQETQYF.

This chain uses TRBV15 with TRBJ1-2, with D unresolved. Trimming stripped 5 bases from V and 4 bases from J, with 17 bases between. Germline V gives CDR1 LNHNV, CDR2 YYDKDF (reference sequence). This CDR3 comprises 15 residues. This chain's CDR3 is CATSRGPEPGYGYTF. Written as DNA, the CDR3 is TGTGCCACCAGCCGCGGCCCCGAACCTGGCTATGGCTACACCTTC.